The T cell receptor (beta chain) under discussion was sequenced for a study of T cells in localized non-small cell lung cancer (TCRdb year 2020). Broadly, across the study: T cell repertoires of about 230 early-stage NSCLC patients were analyzed, with tumors being compared against uninvolved tumor-adjacent lungs. The cohort comprised approximately 240 treatment-naïve NSCLC patients with resected, localized lung tumors. NSCLC patients had a mean age of around 61 years, and around 140 were male and 107 female. The investigation overall reported the following: Of the top 100 tumor clones, a median of roughly 53 were detected in paired uninvolved adjacent lung; roughly 29 were also among that lung's top 100. Longer overall survival was associated with higher T cell density in blood, whereas shorter survival was associated with higher clonality in adjacent lung. Because the study design was exploratory, TCR variables were selected using unadjusted p-values without false-discovery rate correction. Uninvolved tumor-adjacent lung showed the highest T cell clonality, higher than tumor, which suggests more focused antigenic responses in the uninvolved tumor-adjacent lung. Because multi-region tumor sequencing was not performed, intratumor heterogeneity could not be ruled out.

At diagnosis, tumor, uninvolved tumor-adjacent lung and peripheral blood were collected and then preserved as a mix of FFPE and fresh-frozen material. For TCR repertoire profiling, blood samples were analyzed as peripheral blood mononuclear cells. TCR beta CDR3 regions were sequenced from DNA using the immunoSEQ Assay. In the authors' own workflow: To compute T cell density, TCR beta template counts were normalized to usable DNA, which was estimated by amplifying housekeeping genes. Richness was estimated with the preseqR package, extrapolating to 400,000 templates for PBMC samples and 120,000 templates for tissue samples. Clonality was defined by subtracting Pielou's evenness from one. Tissue-enriched TCRs were identified by differential abundance testing using productive amino-acid clonotypes, minimum total count 5 and alpha 0.1. Repertoire overlap between compartments was quantified with the Jaccard Index and Morisita Overlap Index. GLIPH grouped TCR beta CDR3s together with public tetramer-defined viral CDR3s, and a viral motif had to include at least three viral sequences and show V-gene enrichment. The clones in this table, taken by TCRdb from immuneACCESS, are in-frame only. Not every clone is retained; where verified, under half of the shortfall comes from an unresolved V gene, and the cause of the rest is unknown. V and J calls plus clone size are reproduced from that table; the DNA served to infer D and trimming. Present in this sample are approximately 15,000 clones, around 83% of which were seen just once. Clones ranked in the top ten supply about 25% of the sample.

Clipping removes 7 bases from V and 6 bases from J, with 10 as the unmatched junction base count. Looking up the germline V gene (reference sequence) yields CDR1 SEHNR and CDR2 FQNEAQ. Including cysteine and phenylalanine, the CDR3 has 14 amino acids. This entry keeps only the CDR3 DNA: 42 bases, framed from base 1. About this clone: Its target antigen remains unknown. Base qualities are missing; no much larger clone stands one base away. The sample has other DNA sequences that encode this CDR3 too.

This sequence uses TRBV7-9 and TRBJ1-1, with 8 middle bases fitting TRBD1. The material sequenced was peripheral blood, taken before any cancer treatment. The TCR was taken from a female donor over 55 with stage I squamous cell lung carcinoma. The CDR3 region reads CASTPYRGRSEAFF. The DNA sequence reads TGTGCCAGCACTCCATACAGGGGGAGATCTGAAGCTTTCTTT.